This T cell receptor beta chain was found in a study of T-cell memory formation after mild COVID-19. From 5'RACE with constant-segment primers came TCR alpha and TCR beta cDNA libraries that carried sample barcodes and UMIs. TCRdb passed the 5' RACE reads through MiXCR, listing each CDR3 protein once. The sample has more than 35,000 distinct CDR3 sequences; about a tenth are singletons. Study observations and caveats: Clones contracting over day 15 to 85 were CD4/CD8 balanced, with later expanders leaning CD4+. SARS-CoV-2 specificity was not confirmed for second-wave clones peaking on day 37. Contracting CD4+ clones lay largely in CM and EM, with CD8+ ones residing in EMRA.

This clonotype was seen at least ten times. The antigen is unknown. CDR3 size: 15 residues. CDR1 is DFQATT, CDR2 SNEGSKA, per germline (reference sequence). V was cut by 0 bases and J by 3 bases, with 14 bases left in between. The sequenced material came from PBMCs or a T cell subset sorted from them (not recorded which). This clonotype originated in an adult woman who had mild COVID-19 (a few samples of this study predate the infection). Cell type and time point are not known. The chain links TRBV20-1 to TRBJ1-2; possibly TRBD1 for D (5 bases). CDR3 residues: CSARDGGRLHYGYTF. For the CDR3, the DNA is TGCAGTGCTAGAGATGGGGGGAGACTTCACTATGGCTACACCTTC.